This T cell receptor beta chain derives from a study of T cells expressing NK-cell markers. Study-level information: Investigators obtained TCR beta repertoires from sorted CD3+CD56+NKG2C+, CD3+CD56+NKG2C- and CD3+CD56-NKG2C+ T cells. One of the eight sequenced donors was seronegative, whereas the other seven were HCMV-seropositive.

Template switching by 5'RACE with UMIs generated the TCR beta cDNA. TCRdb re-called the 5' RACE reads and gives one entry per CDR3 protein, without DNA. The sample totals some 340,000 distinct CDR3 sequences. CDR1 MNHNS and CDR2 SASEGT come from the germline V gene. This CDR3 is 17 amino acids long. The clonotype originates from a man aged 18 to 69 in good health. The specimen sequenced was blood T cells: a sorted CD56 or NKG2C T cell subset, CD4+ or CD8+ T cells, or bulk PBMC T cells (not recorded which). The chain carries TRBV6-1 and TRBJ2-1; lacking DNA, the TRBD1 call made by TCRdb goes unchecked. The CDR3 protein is CAISDARTGQGGCEQFF.